This is a list of T cell receptor beta chains from one sample in a study of blood T cell repertoires in COVID-19. Here immunoSEQ multiplex PCR was the method, and the copy in TCRdb shows in-frame clones only, minus some. The data show approximately 400,000 clones, 88% seen once. The sequenced sample consisted of PBMCs or T cells enriched from blood (not recorded which). Source of these receptors: a woman aged 18-29 years who had recovered from COVID-19. The CDR3 runs from the conserved cysteine through the conserved F or W. The D gene is left open where the match is weak. Some rows mark clone size as missing; the rest say once, few, many or name a class of expanded clone.

D gene	clone size	V gene	J gene	CDR3 DNA	CDR3 protein
-	-	TRBV15	TRBJ1-5	TGTGCCACCAGCAGAGAGTGGACTAATAAGGAGCCCCAGCATTTT	CATSREWTNKEPQHF
-	-	TRBV6-5	TRBJ1-5	TGTGCCAGCAAAATTGGAGCGGGAGGTAATCAGCCCCAGCATTTT	CASKIGAGGNQPQHF
-	-	TRBV9	TRBJ1-6	TGTGCCAGCAGCGCAACAGAACAGTTAATATCACCCCTCCACTTT	CASSATEQLISPLHF
-	-	TRBV14	TRBJ2-5	TGTGCCAGCAGCCAAGGTTTGCCAGTCGAAGAGACCCAGTACTTC	CASSQGLPVEETQYF
-	-	TRBV18	TRBJ1-1	TGTGCCAGCTCAGGCCCTCAGGGGAACACTGAAGCTTTCTTT	CASSGPQGNTEAFF
TRBD1	-	TRBV19	TRBJ1-5	TGTGCCAGTAGTATCCGGGACAGGGTCACACGGCAGCCCCAGCATTTT	CASSIRDRVTRQPQHF
-	-	TRBV5-6	TRBJ2-1	TGTGCCAGCAGCTTGAGGGGGTTGTTGGAGAATGAGCAGTTCTTC	CASSLRGLLENEQFF
-	-	TRBV6-6	TRBJ1-6	TGTGCCACCATCTCAGGCGCGAATTCACCCCTCCACTTT	CATISGANSPLHF
-	-	TRBV11-2	TRBJ1-1	TGTGCCAGCAGCTTAGGGGCACGGACTGAAGCTTTCTTT	CASSLGARTEAFF
-	-	TRBV3-1/TRBV3-2	TRBJ1-6	TGTGCCAGCAGCCAAGTCATTCAGGGAGGTAATTCACCCCTCCACTTT	CASSQVIQGGNSPLHF
TRBD2	-	TRBV25-1	TRBJ2-1	TGTGCCAGCAGAGATCGGGGGGGCAATGAGCAGTTCTTC	CASRDRGGNEQFF
TRBD1	-	TRBV5-8	TRBJ2-7	TGTGCCAGCAGCCAGGGACAGGGTGACGAGCAGTACTTC	CASSQGQGDEQYF
-	-	TRBV20-1	TRBJ1-5	TGCAGTGCTAGTGACCGCCGGTCGATAGACAATCAGCCCCAGCATTTT	CSASDRRSIDNQPQHF
TRBD1	-	TRBV4-3	TRBJ1-3	TGCGCCAGCAGCCAGGACAGGACGGCCGGAAACACCATATATTTT	CASSQDRTAGNTIYF
-	once	TRBV18	TRBJ1-1	TGTGCCAGCTCACTTGCCGAAGCTCGGACTGAAGCTTTCTTT	CASSLAEARTEAFF
TRBD1	once	TRBV12-5	TRBJ2-7	TGTGCTAGTGGCCGAGACAGGGGATACAACGAGCAGTACTTC	CASGRDRGYNEQYF
-	-	TRBV12-3/TRBV12-4	TRBJ2-1	TGTGCCAGCAGTTTAGGAGGAGAGCAGTTCTTC	CASSLGGEQFF
-	-	TRBV14	TRBJ1-2	TGTGCCAGCAGCCAAGTCTCAGGGAACTATGGCTACACCTTC	CASSQVSGNYGYTF
-	-	TRBV28	TRBJ2-3	TGTGCCAGCAGTTTCCCCGGGGGTGGCACAGATACGCAGTATTTT	CASSFPGGGTDTQYF
-	-	TRBV19	TRBJ1-5	TGTGCCAGTAGTACTAGGGTCGTCGGGGGTAGCAATCAGCCCCAGCATTTT	CASSTRVVGGSNQPQHF
TRBD2	-	TRBV11-2	TRBJ2-5	TGTGCCAGCATGTTGACTAGCGGGGGGATACAGTACTTC	CASMLTSGGIQYF
-	-	TRBV27	TRBJ1-2	TGTGCCAGCAGTTTAAGCAGGGCCTATGGCTACACCTTC	CASSLSRAYGYTF
-	once	TRBV6-4	TRBJ2-7	TGTGCCAGCAGTGATACAGTTTCCCCCTACGAGCAGTACTTC	CASSDTVSPYEQYF
-	-	TRBV11-3	TRBJ2-7	TGTGCCAGCAGCTTAGGTCGCGGCTCCTACGAGCAGTACTTC	CASSLGRGSYEQYF
TRBD1	-	TRBV18	TRBJ1-5	TGTGCCAGCTCACCCGGGACAGGGGTCTTTTGGGCCCAGCATTTT	CASSPGTGVFWAQHF
TRBD2	-	TRBV11-1	TRBJ2-5	TGTGCCAGCAGCTTGGGGGGGGGAGAGACCCAGTACTTC	CASSLGGGETQYF
-	once	TRBV4-1	TRBJ2-3	TGCGCCAGCAGGCGGACTGGCAGCACAGATACGCAGTATTTT	CASRRTGSTDTQYF
-	-	TRBV21-1	TRBJ1-5	TGTGCCAGCAGCCAAAAAGCCCGGGATCAGCCCCAGCATTTT	CASSQKARDQPQHF
TRBD1	-	TRBV7-8	TRBJ1-5	TGTGCCAGCAGCTCGACAGGGGGCAGGAATCAGCCCCAGCATTTT	CASSSTGGRNQPQHF
-	-	TRBV5-1	TRBJ2-1	TGCGCCAGCAGCTTGGGACAGAAATACAATGAGCAGTTCTTC	CASSLGQKYNEQFF
TRBD1	-	TRBV5-1	TRBJ1-1	TGCGCCAGCAGCACCGGGACAGGGGACACTGAAGCTTTCTTT	CASSTGTGDTEAFF
-	-	TRBV12-3/TRBV12-4	TRBJ1-1	TGTGCCAGCAGTTTCCGGTTTGAAGCTTTCTTT	CASSFRFEAFF
TRBD2	-	TRBV6-5	TRBJ2-3	TGTGCCAGCAGTTCAAGGACTAGCGGAGGCACAGATACGCAGTATTTT	CASSSRTSGGTDTQYF
TRBD1	-	TRBV30	TRBJ2-5	TGTGCCTGGAGCGCCGGGACAGCAGGCGAGACCCAGTACTTC	CAWSAGTAGETQYF
-	once	TRBV5-1	TRBJ2-3	TGCGCCAGCAGCTCGGGTAGCGGATCAGATACGCAGTATTTT	CASSSGSGSDTQYF
TRBD2	-	TRBV7-3	TRBJ2-3	TGTGCCAGCAGCTTAGGACTAGCGGGGCCTAGCACAGATACGCAGTATTTT	CASSLGLAGPSTDTQYF
TRBD1	-	TRBV7-8	TRBJ2-2	TGTGCCAGCAGCTTAAGGGCAGGGGGAGCCGGGGAGCTGTTTTTT	CASSLRAGGAGELFF
TRBD2	-	TRBV7-8	TRBJ2-1	TGTGCCAGCAGCGGCCTAGGCGCGGGCGGGGGTTACAATGAGCAGTTCTTC	CASSGLGAGGGYNEQFF
TRBD1	-	TRBV6-6	TRBJ1-5	TGTGCCAGCAGTTGGGACAGGGGGCATCAGCCCCAGCATTTT	CASSWDRGHQPQHF
TRBD1	-	TRBV9	TRBJ2-7	TGTGCCAGCAGCGCGGACAGGGGCCCCTACGAGCAGTACTTC	CASSADRGPYEQYF
TRBD2	-	TRBV5-4	TRBJ2-2	TGTGCCAGCAGCCCCGGGACTAGCGACACCGGGGAGCTGTTTTTT	CASSPGTSDTGELFF
-	-	TRBV5-6	TRBJ2-5	TGTGCCAGCAGCTCCCCGGGGGGCGGAGAGACCCAGTACTTC	CASSSPGGGETQYF
-	-	TRBV25-1	TRBJ2-3	TGTGCCAGCAATCGGGGTTCCACAGATACGCAGTATTTT	CASNRGSTDTQYF
-	-	TRBV30	TRBJ1-4	TGTGCCTGGGGGCAACAGGGTGAGAATGAAAAACTGTTTTTT	CAWGQQGENEKLFF
TRBD1	-	TRBV25-1	TRBJ1-2	TGTGCCAGCAGTGAATCCCACGGTCGACAGGGAAGAGGCTACACCTTC	CASSESHGRQGRGYTF
-	-	TRBV4-3	TRBJ1-5	TGCGCCAGCAGCCCCCACCCCGGTAGCAATCAGCCCCAGCATTTT	CASSPHPGSNQPQHF
-	once	TRBV5-4	TRBJ1-1	TGTGCCAGCAGCTTGACTGGCGGGAACACTGAAGCTTTCTTT	CASSLTGGNTEAFF
-	many	TRBV11-3	TRBJ2-2	TGTGCCAGCAGCTTAGAGGGCTGGGCAGGGGACCACACCGGGGAGCTGTTTTTT	CASSLEGWAGDHTGELFF
-	-	TRBV4-1	TRBJ2-7	TGCGCCAGCAGCCAAGGGGACACCATCGAGCAGTACTTC	CASSQGDTIEQYF
-	-	TRBV6-5	TRBJ1-1	TGTGCCAGCAGTTACACCGCGACAGGTGCTCACACTGAAGCTTTCTTT	CASSYTATGAHTEAFF
TRBD1	-	TRBV5-1	TRBJ1-1	TGCGCCAGCAGGTGGACAGGGACAATGAACACTGAAGCTTTCTTT	CASRWTGTMNTEAFF
-	-	TRBV11-2	TRBJ2-6	TGTGCCAGCAGCCGAGTGGAGGCTGGGGCCAACGTCCTGACTTTC	CASSRVEAGANVLTF
TRBD1	-	TRBV6-4	TRBJ2-2	TGTGCCAGCAGTGAGGGACAGGGAGACACCGGGGAGCTGTTTTTT	CASSEGQGDTGELFF
TRBD2	-	TRBV9	TRBJ2-3	TGTGCCAGCAGCGTTGAGAGCGGGGGGGGATCTACAGATACGCAGTATTTT	CASSVESGGGSTDTQYF